This T cell receptor (beta chain) was identified during a study of T cell responses to AZD1222 COVID-19 vaccine. Study as a whole: The study pooled second doses at about 4 or about 12 weeks.

V gave up 4 bases and J gave up 5 bases, with 9 bases separating them. There are 13 residues in the CDR3. CDR1 and CDR2 from the germline V gene are LGHNA and YSLEER. Findings of the study overall: Unmutated variant regions reportedly attract nearly half of all spike-specific TCRs. No day 14 peak samples; only post-peak repertoires were characterized.

In the case of this clone: Its antigen is currently unknown.

Data came from immunoSEQ multiplex PCR; TCRdb stores just in-frame clones and leaves some out. In the table there are about 130,000 clones, 90% to 95% of which are singletons. The sequence was obtained from an adult in good health. The specimen comprised peripheral blood, sampled on day 0 of AZD1222 vaccination. The rearrangement joins TRBV4-3 to TRBJ2-1, with unresolved D. In nucleotides, the CDR3 is TGCGCCAGCAGCCTAAGTAGGGACAATGAGCAGTTCTTC. It translates to CASSLSRDNEQFF.